This TCR beta chain comes out of a study of Graves' ophthalmopathy and Graves' hyperthyroidism listed by TCRdb under 2018. Background on the whole study: Hyperthyroidism was considered stable if no progression to ophthalmopathy occurred within 18 months of follow-up. The study used TCR beta repertoire signatures to distinguish Graves' ophthalmopathy from Graves' hyperthyroidism and to predict progression to ophthalmopathy. In total, over 130 blood samples were TCR-sequenced: around 42 ophthalmopathy, 80 or so hyperthyroidism and roughly 17 hyperthyroidism-to-ophthalmopathy patients. To explore V-J signatures distinguishing ophthalmopathy from hyperthyroidism, a discovery set of under 110 patients (roughly 45 ophthalmopathy, over 55 stable hyperthyroidism) was enrolled. An independent validation cohort comprised roughly 20 hyperthyroidism patients and over 15 patients who later progressed from hyperthyroidism to ophthalmopathy. In about six hyperthyroidism patients, T-cell repertoires of thyroid tissue and blood were compared. Once sampling was done, hyperthyroidism patients were given methimazole at a starting dose of 30 mg daily, while ophthalmopathy patients were given high-dose intravenous methylprednisolone.

Including cysteine and phenylalanine, the CDR3 has 9 amino acids. The only DNA kept is the CDR3, 27 bases in frame from the first base. Looking up the germline V gene yields CDR1 SQVTM and CDR2 ANQGSEA. V is cut by 6 bases and J by 9 bases, and the space between the germline ends is 9 bases. This clonotype has only one observation. This clone's antigen is unknown. The sample holds no much larger clone one base away, and base qualities are not on file. Support from one read is weak. The study at large found these results: No statistical method was used to set the sample size in advance, and the investigators knew which group each participant was assigned to. In validation, the model predicted ophthalmopathy progression with 70.59% sensitivity and 72.22% specificity; about a dozen predicted patients were CT-confirmed with GO in a median of around 6 months. The 13-signature model separated ophthalmopathy from stable hyperthyroidism with 85% to 90% sensitivity and 81.08% specificity in cross-validation, and 80%/75% in the test set. Most expanded thyroid clonotypes with a frequency above 0.001 also appeared in blood, which suggests that blood repertoires may reflect the immune response in the thyroid.

Hyperthyroidism patients were newly diagnosed, were aged 18 to 65 years, and had a disease duration under 2 months. Patients with other autoimmune diseases, uncontrolled infections, pregnancy or lactation were excluded. Clinical symptoms, serum thyroxine, TRAb, thyroid ultrasound and orbital computed tomography were used for diagnosis. Total RNA was extracted using Trizol reagent, and RNA quality was checked on an Agilent 2100 Bioanalyzer. TCR beta CDR3 regions were amplified from RNA transcripts for repertoire sequencing. The first round was an RT-PCR using HTBI primers with the Qiagen OneStep RT-PCR kit, and this first round was followed by a second-round multiplex PCR, then size selection and purification. Libraries were sequenced paired-end with 100 bp reads on an Illumina HiSeq2000. The authors' analysis ran thus. SOAPnuke was used for read processing, and reads with adapters, uncalled bases, a mean Phred below 15, or no exact constant-primer or identifier match were discarded. COPE v1.2.5 was used to merge high-quality paired reads. Each unique nucleotide sequence was treated as a clonotype, and MiTCR v1.1 was used to align the clonotypes to the IMGT TRB V, D and J references. The analysis was limited to V-J combinations with a frequency above 0.0001, which together covered more than 98% of repertoires. For each V-J combination, a TCR clonal expansion and chaos score was defined as F50 clonal expansion divided by the chaos observed in the TCRdist matrix. Welch's t-statistics and random forest were used to reduce features to about a dozen V-J combinations, which were fed into a naive Bayes classifier. The similarity between thyroid and blood repertoires was quantified using the Morisita-Horn index. The public sequencing data were trimmed at Q25 with fastp and processed into clonotypes with MiXCR by TCRdb, which kept only in-frame beta chains. When rows share a CDR3 protein, they turn into one entry using the most common DNA and genes. TCRdb, rather than the study authors, made the V and J calls. The sample includes 560,000 or so distinct CDR3 sequences, with roughly 39% observed a single time. The ten largest clones represent 3.5% to 5% of the sample.

The specimen sequenced was peripheral blood or thyroid tissue (not recorded which). This sequence was found in an adult man with Graves' hyperthyroidism. The chain is encoded by TRBV29-1 joined to TRBJ2-7; the D gene is perhaps TRBD1, from 6 matching bases. The CDR3 in this case is CSVGTPQYF. The nucleotide sequence reads as follows: TGCAGCGTGGGGACACCGCAGTACTTC.